This passage covers 18 T cell receptor beta chains from one sample sequenced in a study of CD8+CD57+ T cells in acquired aplastic anemia. Selection for sequencing was limited to patients who had shown CD8+CD57+ cell expansion by flow cytometry. Genomic DNA served as template for TCR beta VDJ and CDR3 profiling. Each CDR3 protein gets one entry after TCRdb re-called the reads with MiXCR. Of approximately 150,000 distinct CDR3 sequences listed, roughly 50% were seen once; the top ten hold 3% to 4%. The source material was sorted CD4+, CD8+, or CD8+CD57+ T cells (not recorded which) from PBMCs. Receptors were obtained from a human donor with aplastic anemia.

A remark on this clonotype: Because the CDR3 is missing its conserved closing phenylalanine or tryptophan, this is likely a read error. The chain recombines TRBV19 with TRBJ1-4; D ambiguous. The V gene lost 1 base and the J gene lost 10 bases, with 4 bases spanning the gap. Looked up from germline, CDR1 is LNHDA and CDR2 is SQIVND (reference sequence). This CDR3 spans 11 amino acids. The DNA of the CDR3 is TGTGCCAGTAGTATAGCTGGAAAACTGTTTCTT. Translated: CASSIAGKLFL.

This clonotype has more than one count but fewer than ten. One junction end disagrees with the germline gene, perhaps due to a read error. This chain connects TRBV9 to TRBJ2-5, with D hard to call. The CDR3 spans 11 residues. From germline, CDR1 is SGDLS and CDR2 YYNGEE. The CDR3 DNA reads TGTGCCAGCAGCGTAGGGGTGACCCTGTACTTC. It is translated as CASSVGVTLYF.

The chain combines TRBV5-1 with TRBJ2-5; 8 nucleotides agree with TRBD2. The last part of the DNA fits TRBJ2-7 better; the J call may be wrong. CDR1 and CDR2 (germline): SGHRS, YFSETQ. The CDR3 extends over 15 amino acids. The chain's CDR3 is CASSLDGGAGYEQYF. The CDR3 DNA reads TGCGCCAGCAGCTTGGACGGGGGGGCCGGGTACGAGCAGTACTTC.

This clonotype was recorded a few times. The chain has TRBV7-2 and TRBJ1-6, with unresolved D. CDR1 SGHTA and CDR2 FQGNSA come from the germline V gene. The CDR3 runs to 13 residues. Trimming shortened V by 5 bases and J by 2 bases, and 4 bases separated the two germline ends. The CDR3 is CASSLTYNSPLHF. CDR3 bases: TGTGCCAGCAGCCTAACCTATAATTCACCCCTCCACTTT.

This clonotype has just a few counts. The chain combines TRBV5-1 with TRBJ1-3; 7 bases line up with TRBD1. CDR1 SGHRS and CDR2 YFSETQ come from the germline V gene. V shed 4 bases and J 8 bases; nucleotides not matched to a gene: 6. This CDR3 region has 13 residues. The CDR3 nucleotides read TGCGCCAGCAGCCTAGACCAGGGGGACACCATATATTTT. It encodes CASSLDQGDTIYF.

The V and J genes are TRBV5-1 and TRBJ1-6, with 10 bases matching TRBD1. V shed 4 bases and J 10 bases; nucleotides not matched to a gene: 5. The CDR3 runs to 14 residues. Germline-derived CDR1 and CDR2 are SGHRS and YFSETQ. This CDR3 is CASSAGTGESPLHF. The CDR3 bases are TGCGCCAGCAGCGCCGGGACAGGGGAATCACCCCTCCACTTT.

This clonotype has more than one count but fewer than ten. The genes are TRBV9 and TRBJ2-1; TRBD2 might be the D (6 bases). The CDR3 length is 15 residues. CDR1 and CDR2 (germline): SGDLS, YYNGEE. V dropped 1 base and J dropped 8 bases, with 16 bases sitting between them. CDR3 sequence reads: CASSVMDMGGHEQFF. The CDR3 nucleotides are TGTGCCAGCAGCGTAATGGACATGGGGGGACATGAGCAGTTCTTC.

This clonotype was detected ten times or more. The chain joins TRBV6-1 to TRBJ1-1, with 7 positions matching TRBD1. Per germline, CDR1 MNHNS and CDR2 SASEGT. The CDR3 totals 15 residues. V shed 1 base, J shed 0 bases, and the junction held 2 bases outside the gene matches. CDR3 sequence (DNA): TGTGCCAGCAGTGAAGGAGGGACAGTGAACACTGAAGCTTTCTTT. It encodes CASSEGGTVNTEAFF.

This clonotype showed up just once. The V gene is TRBV20-1, the J gene TRBJ1-4; D unclear. The CDR3 length is 12 residues. The V gene lost 5 bases and the J gene lost 8 bases, with 12 bases spanning the gap. Germline CDR1 reads DFQATT; CDR2 reads SNEGSKA (reference sequence). The chain's CDR3 is CSALSTTEKLFF. In nucleotides, the CDR3 is TGCAGTGCTTTATCGACAACCGAAAAACTGTTTTTT.

The gene calls are TRBV19 and TRBJ1-3; maybe TRBD1 (5 bases). This CDR3 is built from 15 residues. V was pared by 5 bases and J by 0 bases, with 11 bases between. Germline CDR1 is LNHDA and CDR2 is SQIVND (reference sequence). CDR3 DNA sequence: TGTGCCAGTAGTTCAGGGTCCGGCTCTGGAAACACCATATATTTT. Translated, it gives CASSSGSGSGNTIYF.

This clonotype has ten or more counts. The junction departs from the called germline gene at one end, perhaps through a read error. The chain is built from TRBV7-7 and TRBJ2-2; D ambiguous. The CDR3 is made up of 13 amino acids. CDR1 is SSHAT, CDR2 FNYEAQ, per germline (reference sequence). In DNA, the CDR3 is TGTGCTAGCAGCAAGTCGGCTGCCGGGGAGCTGTTTTTT. Translation gives CASSKSAAGELFF.

Worth noting for this clonotype: It may be a read error: a sequence one base away is much more abundant. The CDR3 is CANSLDSGSGELFF. The CDR3 DNA reads as TGTGCCAACAGCTTAGATTCGGGGTCCGGGGAGCTGTTTTTT. The chain carries TRBV11-3 and TRBJ2-2, with TRBD2 as a possible D gene (5 bases). The germline CDR1 and CDR2 sequences are SGHNT and YENEEA. The CDR3 sequence is 14 residues long.

Concerning this clonotype: One end of the junction is discordant with germline, which a read error may explain. This chain joins TRBV19 and TRBJ1-2, with D hard to call. The CDR3 loop spans 12 amino acids. The germline gives CDR1 LNHDA, CDR2 SQIVND (reference sequence). CDR3 sequence reads: CVSRYPRAGYTF. CDR3 nucleotide sequence: TGTGTCAGTAGATATCCCCGGGCTGGCTACACCTTC.

This clonotype was found once. J is TRBJ1-4 and V is TRBV7-9, with D uncertain. The V gene lost 3 bases and the J gene lost 5 bases, with 4 bases spanning the gap. The germline gives CDR1 SEHNR, CDR2 FQNEAQ (reference sequence). There are 12 residues in the CDR3. The DNA for the CDR3 is TGTGCCAGCAGCTTTTCAAATGAAAAACTGTTTTTT. Protein sequence: CASSFSNEKLFF.

Only one count was recorded for this clonotype. This chain connects TRBV20-1 to TRBJ2-7; perhaps TRBD2 as D (6 bases). Trimming took 6 bases from V and 6 from J, leaving 18 bases between them. Germline lookup yields CDR1 DFQATT and CDR2 SNEGSKA (reference sequence). The CDR3 runs to 13 residues. As DNA, the CDR3 is TGCAGTGCCCTGAGGGTGGACGGGAGCGAGCAGTACTTC. The encoded protein is CSALRVDGSEQYF.

At least ten counts were recorded for this clonotype. V usage is TRBV10-3 and J usage is TRBJ1-1; D not resolved. Germline lookup yields CDR1 ENHRY and CDR2 SYGVKD. This CDR3 has 13 residues. Trimming pared 1 base from V and 4 bases from J, leaving 7 bases between. The CDR3 nucleotides read TGTGCCATCAGTGAGTTACTCGGCACTGAAGCTTTCTTT. Its translation: CAISELLGTEAFF.

Only a few counts were recorded for this clonotype. This chain uses TRBV7-2 with TRBJ2-7; no reliable D call. The CDR3 is 13 amino acids. The germline V gene encodes CDR1 SGHTA and CDR2 FQGNSA. Trimming left V 3 bases short and J 5 bases short, with 11 bases between. The chain's CDR3 is CASSFISRDEQYF. The CDR3 DNA reads TGTGCCAGCAGCTTTATCAGTAGGGACGAGCAGTACTTC.

The V gene is TRBV2, the J gene TRBJ1-2; 11 positions match TRBD1. The V gene end was trimmed by 9 bases and the J gene end by 5 bases; junction bases not matched to a gene: 5. Germline values: CDR1 SNHLY, CDR2 FYNNEI. The CDR3 is 13 amino acids. CDR3 in amino acids: CARGTGGDYGYTF. CDR3 nucleotide sequence: TGTGCCAGAGGGACAGGGGGGGATTATGGCTACACCTTC.